This entry describes one T cell receptor beta chain. The antigen is unknown. These data come from a study of radiotherapy plus CTLA-4 blockade in lung cancer. The repertoire was sequenced with immunoSEQ multiplex PCR; TCRdb's copy has only in-frame clones and lacks some. The sample has some 120,000 clones; about 80% are singletons. The CDR3 has 15 residues. V was clipped by 4 bases and J by 5 bases, with 14 bases between them. Germline assignment: CDR1 SGHDN and CDR2 FVKESK. The study's findings and limits: Early clone dynamics of blood T cells, plus interferon-beta, reportedly predicted response best.

Focal radiation and CTLA-4 blockade (ipilimumab) were tested in chemo-refractory metastatic non-small-cell lung cancer patients. This clonotype was obtained from a human donor with non-small cell lung cancer that progressed on radiotherapy plus ipilimumab. Some clones in this sample may be carry-over from other donors' samples. The chain combines TRBV14 with TRBJ1-4, with a tentative D call TRBD1 (5 bases). The specimen was peripheral blood, collected from a patient treated with radiotherapy plus ipilimumab. The CDR3, as DNA: TGTGCCAGCAGCCCCCGAATCGGGGGAAATGAAAAACTGTTTTTT. It yields the protein CASSPRIGGNEKLFF.